The 22 T cell receptor beta chains reported below all come from one sample, sequenced in a study of blood T cell repertoires in COVID-19. Using immunoSEQ multiplex PCR, the repertoire was profiled, and TCRdb retains in-frame clones only, with some absent. The profile covers some 20,000 clones, with 90% appearing a single time and around 2.8% taken by the ten largest. Sequencing used peripheral blood. These receptors all come from a man between 65 and 85 years old with acute or convalescent COVID-19.

The chain joins TRBV6-5 to TRBJ1-6, with D possibly TRBD1 on 5 matching bases. The CDR3 covers 13 residues. The germline V gene encodes CDR1 MNHEY and CDR2 SVGAGI. V gave up 6 bases and J gave up 10 bases, with 13 bases separating them. The CDR3 DNA sequence: TGTGCCAGCAGCCCACTGGGGGGGTCACCCCTCCACTTT. Translated, it gives CASSPLGGSPLHF.

V usage is TRBV3-1 (or the pseudogene TRBV3-2) and J usage is TRBJ1-3; D unresolved. V gave up 4 bases and J gave up 6 bases, with 22 bases separating them. There are 17 residues in the CDR3. The germline gives CDR1 LGHDT, CDR2 YNNKEL (reference sequence). DNA of the CDR3: TGTGCCAGCAGCCCACCCTGGGCTCGGGCGGGAGAAAACACCATATATTTT. This codes for CASSPPWARAGENTIYF.

This clone was found once. The chain recombines TRBV10-3 with TRBJ2-5; 10 positions agree with TRBD1. Germline loops: CDR1 ENHRY, CDR2 SYGVKD. This CDR3 contains 16 residues. The trim removed 2 bases at V and 6 bases at J, leaving 9 bases unmatched. CDR3 coding DNA: TGTGCCATCAGTGAGCAGGATCGACAGGGGGCGAAGACCCAGTACTTC. This encodes CAISEQDRQGAKTQYF.

The chain links TRBV29-1 to TRBJ1-2, with TRBD1 as a possible D gene (6 bases). The ends were cut back, 7 bases at V and 4 bases at J, with 19 bases in the middle. Germline CDR1 reads SQVTM; CDR2 reads ANQGSEA. The CDR3 has 14 residues. The CDR3 DNA reads TGCAGCGATACACCGGGACAACCTCCCTATGGCTACACCTTC. As protein: CSDTPGQPPYGYTF.

V and J are TRBV28 and TRBJ1-2, with TRBD1 matching 7 bases. V shed 4 bases and J 4 bases; nucleotides not matched to a gene: 3. Germline V gene data show CDR1 as MDHEN and CDR2 as SYDVKM. This CDR3 region has 13 residues. The CDR3 is CASSSGTAYGYTF. DNA for the CDR3: TGTGCCAGCAGTTCTGGGACAGCCTATGGCTACACCTTC.

V gene TRBV7-8 combines with J gene TRBJ2-6; no reliable D call. Germline CDR1 and CDR2: SGHVS and FQNEAQ. Trimming left V 8 bases short and J 0 bases short, with 20 bases between. The length of the CDR3 is 18 residues. The DNA for the CDR3 is TGTGCCAGCGACACGATAAGGCCTCCCAGCTCTGGGGCCAACGTCCTGACTTTC. This sequence encodes CASDTIRPPSSGANVLTF. The variable domain in full, with the rest retrieved from reference TRBV7-8 and TRBJ2-6, is GAGVSQSPRYKVAKRGQDVALRCDPISGHVSLFWYQQALGQGPEFLTYFQNEAQLDKSGLPSDRFFAERPEGSVSTLKIQRTQQEDSAVYLCASDTIRPPSSGANVLTFGAGSRLTVL.

The rearrangement joins TRBV6-5 to TRBJ2-1; 7 positions match TRBD2. The ends lost 6 bases at V and 6 bases at J; junction bases unmatched: 8. This CDR3 spans 14 amino acids. CDR1 and CDR2 from the germline V gene are MNHEY and SVGAGI. DNA of the CDR3: TGTGCCAGCAGAGGACTAGTCGGGCTCAATGAGCAGTTCTTC. Translating gives CASRGLVGLNEQFF.

The chain combines TRBV30 with TRBJ2-3, with 8 bases aligning to TRBD2. This CDR3 comprises 14 residues. In germline, CDR1 is GTSNPN, CDR2 SVGIG (reference sequence). The J segment lost 5 bases and the V segment lost 7 bases, leaving 11 bases of the junction unmatched. This CDR3 is CALGAGAGGDTQYF. The CDR3 bases are TGTGCCTTGGGTGCAGGGGCGGGGGGAGATACGCAGTATTTT.

The chain uses TRBV3-1 (or the pseudogene TRBV3-2) and TRBJ1-6; the D gene is possibly TRBD1 (6 bases). CDR1 and CDR2 (germline): LGHDT, YNNKEL (reference sequence). The CDR3 is made up of 16 amino acids. Trimming pared 0 bases from V and 6 bases from J, leaving 12 bases between. The CDR3 here is CASSQDNRVGNSPLHF. CDR3 nucleotide sequence: TGTGCCAGCAGCCAAGATAACAGGGTGGGTAATTCACCCCTCCACTTT.

This chain joins TRBV18 and TRBJ2-1, with D perhaps TRBD2 (5 bases). V shed 1 base and J shed 8 bases, with 21 bases lying between them. The CDR3 length is 17 residues. Per the germline V gene, CDR1 is KGHSH and CDR2 is LQKENI. The CDR3 sequence: CASSPRTGPMGVDEQFF. The DNA of the CDR3 is TGTGCCAGCTCACCACGGACGGGCCCGATGGGAGTCGATGAGCAGTTCTTC.

The chain employs TRBV18 and TRBJ1-5, with a possible D match to TRBD1 (5 bases). The CDR3 totals 13 residues. Germline CDR1 KGHSH, CDR2 LQKENI. V was cut by 6 bases and J by 5 bases, with 11 bases left in between. The CDR3 DNA is TGTGCCAGCTCTCCCGCGGGGGATCAGCCCCAGCATTTT. Translation gives CASSPAGDQPQHF.

V is TRBV6-5 and J is TRBJ1-6; 7 nucleotides align to TRBD1. The CDR3 has 15 amino acids. The V gene's germline CDR1 is MNHEY and CDR2 SVGAGI. V was clipped by 6 bases and J by 10 bases; unmatched bases: 12. CDR3 region: CASRSSEGAFSPLHF. The CDR3 DNA sequence: TGTGCCAGCAGATCCAGCGAGGGGGCTTTCTCACCCCTCCACTTT.

The chain combines TRBV11-2 with TRBJ2-1; 9 bases line up with TRBD2. The ends lost 8 bases at V and 3 bases at J; junction bases unmatched: 5. CDR1 is SGHAT, CDR2 FQNNGV, per germline. CDR3 length equals 14 residues. The CDR3 protein is CASSLAGNYNEQFF. CDR3 coding DNA: TGTGCCAGCTCACTAGCGGGTAACTACAATGAGCAGTTCTTC.

This clone was seen just once. The chain has TRBV9 and TRBJ2-7, with a tentative D call TRBD2 (6 bases). Looked up from germline, CDR1 is SGDLS and CDR2 is YYNGEE. The V end was cut by 4 bases, the J end by 4 bases, with 27 bases between. There are 18 residues in the CDR3. In nucleotides, the CDR3 is TGTGCCAGCAGCCCCTGGAGGGGCCCTGGGGACCAGGGATACGAGCAGTACTTC. Amino acid sequence: CASSPWRGPGDQGYEQYF.

The gene calls are TRBV3-1 (or the pseudogene TRBV3-2) and TRBJ2-1; 9 nucleotides match TRBD2. The CDR3 totals 16 residues. V was pared by 4 bases and J by 8 bases, with 12 bases of the junction left unmatched. Germline assignment: CDR1 LGHDT and CDR2 YNNKEL (reference sequence). The CDR3 protein is CASSRAERGAWDEQFF. The CDR3 DNA reads as TGTGCCAGCAGCCGGGCGGAGCGGGGGGCCTGGGATGAGCAGTTCTTC.

The V call is TRBV10-3, the J call TRBJ2-1; weak D call: TRBD2 (6 bases). Germline V lookup: CDR1 ENHRY, CDR2 SYGVKD. The CDR3 consists of 14 residues. Trimming removed 10 bases from V and 0 bases from J, with 13 bases in between. The CDR3 sequence is CATHRDSSYNEQFF. The CDR3 nucleotides read TGTGCCACACACCGGGACTCCTCCTACAATGAGCAGTTCTTC.

The rearrangement joins TRBV3-1 (or the pseudogene TRBV3-2) to TRBJ2-7; D uncertain. Trimming stripped 8 bases from V and 2 bases from J, with 10 bases between. CDR1 is LGHDT and CDR2 is YNNKEL in the germline V gene (reference sequence). The CDR3 extends over 12 amino acids. The CDR3 DNA reads as TGTGCCAGCGGTTCAGGCACCTACGAGCAGTACTTC. Translation gives CASGSGTYEQYF.

The J gene is TRBJ2-3, the V gene TRBV6-6; tentative D call: TRBD2 (6 bases). The germline V and J ends were trimmed by 6 bases and 5 bases, with 21 bases remaining between them. This CDR3 has 16 residues. Germline CDR1 reads MNHNY; CDR2 reads SVGAGI (reference sequence). As DNA, the CDR3 is TGTGCCAGCAGCGGGCGTCAGGGACTGGCTGGAGATACGCAGTATTTT. Protein sequence: CASSGRQGLAGDTQYF.

This chain links TRBV23-1 with TRBJ1-1; D might be TRBD1 (5 bases). TRBV23-1 is sorted into the ORF group, with uncertain function. V shed 4 bases and J shed 0 bases, with 21 bases lying between them. The CDR3 spans 18 residues. CDR3 bases: TGCGCCAGCAGTCGCCCACAGGCACCTAAGGTTATGAACACTGAAGCTTTCTTT. It translates to CASSRPQAPKVMNTEAFF.

The rearrangement uses TRBV29-1 and TRBJ2-1; 10 nucleotides agree with TRBD1. From germline, CDR1 is SQVTM and CDR2 ANQGSEA. Germline trimming cut 3 bases from V and 6 bases from J; bases unmatched to any gene: 5. CDR3 length: 14 amino acids. DNA of the CDR3: TGCAGCGTTGACCCGGGACAGGGGCGCAATGAGCAGTTCTTC. It translates to CSVDPGQGRNEQFF.

Written as DNA, the CDR3 is TGTGCCAGCAGCGTAATAATCACCGGGGAGCTGTTTTTT. Amino acid sequence: CASSVIITGELFF. The chain is built from TRBV9 and TRBJ2-2; D unresolved. Trimming left V 1 base short and J 4 bases short, with 5 bases between. Germline CDR1 is SGDLS and CDR2 is YYNGEE. CDR3 length equals 13 residues.

The chain combines TRBV11-2 with TRBJ1-1; 10 bases match TRBD1. CDR3 length equals 16 residues. CDR1 and CDR2 from the germline V gene are SGHAT and FQNNGV. J lost 4 bases, V lost 6 bases, and 11 bases had no gene match. CDR3 amino acids: CASSFGQGDRGTEAFF. CDR3 nucleotide sequence: TGTGCCAGCAGTTTTGGACAGGGGGACAGGGGCACTGAAGCTTTCTTT.